The 20 T cell receptor beta chains listed next were all sequenced from one sample in a study of blood T cell repertoires in COVID-19. Method: immunoSEQ multiplex PCR; TCRdb's copy keeps in-frame clones and lacks some. The profile shows over 150,000 clones, 86% of them singletons. Sequenced input: peripheral blood. The receptor set was obtained from a man aged 70 or older with active or convalescent COVID-19.

The V gene is TRBV6-6, the J gene TRBJ1-2; tentatively, D is TRBD1 (6 bases). V was shortened by 2 bases and J by 11 bases, with 18 bases between the two germline ends. Germline lookup yields CDR1 MNHNY and CDR2 SVGAGI (reference sequence). This CDR3 has 14 amino acids. The CDR3 DNA is TGTGCCAGCAGTTACCCAGGGGCAGATATGGAGTACACCTTC. It codes for CASSYPGADMEYTF.

J is TRBJ2-1 and V is TRBV5-6, with D perhaps matching TRBD1 (6 bases). The CDR3 covers 13 residues. Germline V CDR1 and CDR2: SGHDT, YYEEEE. Trimming cost V 4 bases and J 4 bases, with 9 bases left between them. The CDR3 DNA follows: TGTGCCAGCAGCCTTGGACAGTACAATGAGCAGTTCTTC. Protein sequence: CASSLGQYNEQFF.

The chain uses TRBV19 and TRBJ2-4, with D possibly being TRBD1 (6 bases). Per germline, CDR1 LNHDA and CDR2 SQIVND (reference sequence). The CDR3 consists of 14 residues. V lost 5 bases, J lost 3 bases, and 11 bases lay in between. This chain's CDR3 is CASSLPQGKNIQYF. DNA for the CDR3: TGTGCCAGTAGTCTCCCACAGGGCAAAAACATTCAGTACTTC.

The V call is TRBV3-1 (or the pseudogene TRBV3-2), the J call TRBJ1-1; D is possibly TRBD1 (6 bases). Per the germline V gene, CDR1 is LGHDT and CDR2 is YNNKEL (reference sequence). V shed 0 bases and J shed 11 bases, with 19 bases lying between them. This CDR3 has 15 amino acids. CDR3 DNA: TGTGCCAGCAGCCAAGATTCCGGGACACCCAATCGGGCTTTCTTT. It yields the protein CASSQDSGTPNRAFF.

V is TRBV7-2 and J is TRBJ2-2; no reliable D call. V was pared by 1 base and J by 1 base, with 7 bases between. The CDR3 loop spans 15 amino acids. Germline values: CDR1 SGHTA, CDR2 FQGNSA. The CDR3 DNA is TGTGCCAGCAGCTTAGGGCAGTGGAACACCGGGGAGCTGTTTTTT. It codes for CASSLGQWNTGELFF. The entire variable domain, with the rest obtained from reference TRBV7-2 and TRBJ2-2, is as follows: GAGVSQSPSNKVTEKGKDVELRCDPISGHTALYWYRQSLGQGLEFLIYFQGNSAPDKSGLPSDRFSAERTGGSVSTLTIQRTQQEDSAVYLCASSLGQWNTGELFFGEGSRLTVL.

The V and J genes are TRBV18 and TRBJ2-5; perhaps TRBD2 as D (5 bases). Germline assignment: CDR1 KGHSH and CDR2 LQKENI. This CDR3 is 15 amino acids long. V was cut by 4 bases and J by 5 bases, with 17 bases left in between. For the CDR3, the DNA is TGTGCCAGCTCACAGCAGGTCCAGCGGAGGGAGACCCAGTACTTC. This gives the protein CASSQQVQRRETQYF.

The chain employs TRBV2 and TRBJ2-5; possible D gene TRBD2, 5 bases. This CDR3 comprises 14 residues. Per germline, CDR1 SNHLY and CDR2 FYNNEI. The V and J ends lost 7 bases and 3 bases respectively, with 15 bases between them. The DNA for the CDR3 is TGTGCCAGCAAAGGGCGCGGGCTTGAAGAGACCCAGTACTTC. Translation gives CASKGRGLEETQYF.

Notes on this clone: The junction departs from germline at one end; a sequencing error may be responsible. V usage is TRBV12-3 or TRBV12-4 and J usage is TRBJ1-2; TRBD1 agrees at 11 bases. The CDR3 runs 12 residues. In DNA, the CDR3 is TGTGCCAGCAGTTTTGGGGGGACAGGGGGATTCTTC. It is translated as CASSFGGTGGFF.

The chain carries TRBV11-2 and TRBJ1-4, with TRBD1 matching 7 bases. CDR1 SGHAT and CDR2 FQNNGV come from the germline V gene. This CDR3 has 14 residues. V trimming: 6 bases; J trimming: 7 bases; junction bases outside the gene matches: 8. CDR3 coding DNA: TGTGCCAGCAGTTTCCCCACAGGGGCTGAAAAACTGTTTTTT. Residues: CASSFPTGAEKLFF.

The chain has TRBV3-1 (or the pseudogene TRBV3-2) and TRBJ1-2; the match to TRBD1 covers 7 bases. The V gene end was trimmed by 4 bases and the J gene end by 8 bases; junction bases not matched to a gene: 7. Germline V gene data show CDR1 as LGHDT and CDR2 as YNNKEL (reference sequence). This CDR3 has 13 residues. CDR3 nucleotide sequence: TGTGCCAGCAGCCCGACCTACAGGGGAGGCTACACCTTC. Translation gives CASSPTYRGGYTF.

V is TRBV19 and J is TRBJ1-2, with TRBD1 matching over 9 bases. J lost 4 bases, V lost 6 bases, and 6 bases had no gene match. The CDR3 consists of 14 residues. Germline loops: CDR1 LNHDA, CDR2 SQIVND (reference sequence). This CDR3 is CASRRSGQGYGYTF. For the CDR3, the DNA is TGTGCCAGTAGACGATCGGGACAGGGCTATGGCTACACCTTC.

V usage is TRBV2 and J usage is TRBJ2-3, with 7 nucleotides matching TRBD2. With V trimmed by 4 bases and J by 0 bases, 7 bases remained unmatched. The CDR3 spans 16 residues. Germline V gene data show CDR1 as SNHLY and CDR2 as FYNNEI. The CDR3 DNA follows: TGTGCCAGCAGTGGTGGTGGGGGGGGAAGCACAGATACGCAGTATTTT. This sequence encodes CASSGGGGGSTDTQYF. The whole variable domain, remainder taken from reference TRBV2 and TRBJ2-3, is EPEVTQTPSHQVTQMGQEVILRCVPISNHLYFYWYRQILGQKVEFLVSFYNNEISEKSEIFDDQFSVERPDGSNFTLKIRSTKLEDSAMYFCASSGGGGGSTDTQYFGPGTRLTVL.

The V gene is TRBV19, the J gene TRBJ1-2, with 8 bases matching TRBD1. This CDR3 contains 13 residues. Losses at the gene ends were 5 bases for V and 5 bases for J; bases not matched to a gene: 4. Germline CDR1 reads LNHDA; CDR2 reads SQIVND (reference sequence). CDR3 amino acids: CASSQYRGYGYTF. CDR3 DNA: TGTGCCAGTAGTCAATACAGGGGGTATGGCTACACCTTC.

This chain connects TRBV18 to TRBJ2-2, with D tentatively TRBD2 (7 bases). The CDR3 totals 16 residues. The V end was cut by 3 bases, the J end by 0 bases, with 11 bases between. CDR1 KGHSH and CDR2 LQKENI come from the germline V gene. The chain's CDR3 is CASSPPGGTNTGELFF. CDR3 nucleotides: TGTGCCAGCTCACCCCCGGGGGGCACGAACACCGGGGAGCTGTTTTTT.

This clone was seen a few times. The chain joins TRBV28 to TRBJ2-2; 8 nucleotides align to TRBD1. V was clipped by 8 bases and J by 3 bases; unmatched bases: 5. Germline V gene data show CDR1 as MDHEN and CDR2 as SYDVKM. This CDR3 contains 14 residues. CDR3 amino acids: CASGTTGDTGELFF. For the CDR3, the DNA is TGTGCCAGCGGCACGACAGGGGACACCGGGGAGCTGTTTTTT.

This chain joins TRBV15 and TRBJ2-1; 8 bases are shared with TRBD2. CDR3 size: 17 residues. From germline, CDR1 is LNHNV and CDR2 YYDKDF (reference sequence). V was clipped by 0 bases and J by 4 bases; unmatched bases: 8. The CDR3 here is CATSRDRAAGGYNEQFF. The CDR3 DNA sequence: TGTGCCACCAGCAGAGATCGGGCGGCGGGGGGTTACAATGAGCAGTTCTTC.

V and J are TRBV11-2 and TRBJ1-2, with D uncertain. V lost 1 base and J lost 4, with 4 bases in between. CDR1 is SGHAT and CDR2 is FQNNGV in the germline V gene. The CDR3 is 12 residues long. The CDR3 nucleotides are TGTGCCAGCAGCTTAGTCTCCTATGGCTACACCTTC. Amino acids: CASSLVSYGYTF.

The V call is TRBV19, the J call TRBJ2-1, with D possibly matching TRBD2 (7 bases). Deletions cut 7 bases from V and 9 bases from J, with 34 bases between. Germline V gene sequence: CDR1 LNHDA, CDR2 SQIVND (reference sequence). The CDR3 has 19 amino acids. In DNA form, the CDR3 reads TGTGCCAGTATTCCGGCGTTGGGGGCTAGCGGCCCATACGGCGGTGAGCAGTTCTTC. Translating it yields CASIPALGASGPYGGEQFF.

This chain links TRBV30 with TRBJ1-5; no firm D call. The V gene's germline CDR1 is GTSNPN and CDR2 SVGIG (reference sequence). The CDR3 is 13 residues long. V gave up 0 bases and J gave up 6 bases, with 9 bases separating them. The CDR3 here is CAWSVLGSQPQHF. CDR3 nucleotides: TGTGCCTGGAGTGTACTAGGATCTCAGCCCCAGCATTTT.

The rearrangement links TRBV6-6 to TRBJ1-6; tentative D call: TRBD1 (5 bases). CDR1 MNHNY and CDR2 SVGAGI come from the germline V gene (reference sequence). This CDR3 is built from 14 residues. V dropped 6 bases and J dropped 5 bases, with 11 bases sitting between them. The CDR3 DNA sequence: TGTGCCAGCAGATCCGGGGGGGATAATTCACCCCTCCACTTT. Protein product: CASRSGGDNSPLHF.